These 6 T cell receptor beta chains came from one sample sequenced in a study of T cells in Graves' hyperthyroidism and ophthalmopathy (dated by TCRdb to the late 2010s). Library preparation employed multiplex PCR. These reads were obtained on an Illumina HiSeq 2000. The TCR beta CDR3 regions were amplified from the RNA transcripts. A first-round RT-PCR of the TCR CDR3 used the HTBI primer set with the Qiagen OneStep RT-PCR kit. TCRdb reprocessing: public reads trimmed at Q25 with fastp, clones called with MiXCR, in-frame beta chains kept. For every CDR3 protein sequence, its rows merge into one entry that carries the most common genes and DNA. The sample profile shows under 700,000 distinct CDR3 sequences; about 45% of them were found once. Together, the top ten hold roughly 8.2% of the sample. The sequencing input was peripheral blood or thyroid tissue (not recorded which). The origin of the receptors is a woman aged 18-29 years with Graves' hyperthyroidism. Donor details come from another sample of the same person, matched by shared clones.

The chain combines TRBV11-2 with TRBJ1-3; a weak D match, TRBD1 (6 bases). The V gene's germline CDR1 is SGHAT and CDR2 FQNNGV. The CDR3 totals 15 residues. V lost 2 bases and J lost 6, with 14 bases in between. The CDR3 DNA reads TGTGCCAGCAGCTTACGGACAGTCATGATAAACACCATATATTTT. Protein sequence: CASSLRTVMINTIYF.

This clonotype appeared many times. The chain is built from TRBV15 and TRBJ1-2; a weak D match, TRBD1 (5 bases). Germline V gene sequence: CDR1 LNHNV, CDR2 YYDKDF (reference sequence). V lost 0 bases, J lost 7 bases, and 12 bases lay in between. CDR3 length: 14 residues. The CDR3 region is CATSRDIQGSGYTF. DNA of the CDR3: TGTGCCACCAGCAGAGATATCCAGGGATCTGGCTACACCTTC.

This clonotype was recorded at least ten times. The J gene is TRBJ1-5, the V gene TRBV7-8, with a tentative D call TRBD1 (6 bases). Per germline, CDR1 SGHVS and CDR2 FQNEAQ. V was clipped by 5 bases and J by 9 bases, with 11 bases between them. This CDR3 contains 12 residues. The CDR3 here is CASSLGGGPQHF. In DNA form, the CDR3 reads TGTGCCAGCAGCCTCGGGGGCGGGCCCCAGCATTTT.

This clonotype was seen ten or more times. This sequence joins TRBV9 and TRBJ2-7, with D unresolved. V was shortened by 0 bases and J by 4 bases, with 2 bases between the two germline ends. CDR1 is SGDLS and CDR2 is YYNGEE in the germline V gene. The CDR3 sequence is 11 residues long. The CDR3 DNA is TGTGCCAGCAGCGTAGAGTACGAGCAGTACTTC. It yields the protein CASSVEYEQYF.

The rearrangement links TRBV25-1 to TRBJ1-2; D is uncertain. This CDR3 is 15 amino acids long. V lost 2 bases and J 1 base, leaving 11 bases between the germline ends. Germline CDR1 is MGHDK and CDR2 is SYGVNS. In DNA, the CDR3 is TGTGCCAGCAGTGAAGTGGTCGGAAGTAACTATGGCTACACCTTC. It codes for CASSEVVGSNYGYTF.

Ten or more counts support this clonotype. J is TRBJ2-5 and V is TRBV15; D perhaps matches TRBD1 (6 bases). The V end lost 5 bases, the J end lost 6 bases, and 13 bases lay between the germline ends. Per germline, CDR1 LNHNV and CDR2 YYDKDF (reference sequence). The CDR3 spans 13 residues. As DNA, the CDR3 is TGTGCCACCAGCTATACAGGGCGTCAGACCCAGTACTTC. This encodes CATSYTGRQTQYF.